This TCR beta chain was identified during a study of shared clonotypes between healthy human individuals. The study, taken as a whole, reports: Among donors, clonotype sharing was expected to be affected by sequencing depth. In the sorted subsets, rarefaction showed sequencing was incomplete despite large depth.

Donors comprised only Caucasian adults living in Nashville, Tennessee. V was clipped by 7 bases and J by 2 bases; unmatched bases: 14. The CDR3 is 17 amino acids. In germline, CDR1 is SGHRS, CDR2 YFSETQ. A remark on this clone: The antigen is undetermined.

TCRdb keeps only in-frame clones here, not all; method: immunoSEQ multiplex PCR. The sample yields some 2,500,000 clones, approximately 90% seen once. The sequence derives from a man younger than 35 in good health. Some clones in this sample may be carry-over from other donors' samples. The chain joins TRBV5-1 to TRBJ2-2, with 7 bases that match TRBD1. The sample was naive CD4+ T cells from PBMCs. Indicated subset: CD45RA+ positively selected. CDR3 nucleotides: TGCGCCAGCCATTACGTTGTTGGACAGGTCAACACCGGGGAGCTGTTTTTT. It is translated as CASHYVVGQVNTGELFF.